This TCR beta chain appears in the sequencing data of a study of T cells in Graves' hyperthyroidism and ophthalmopathy. There were TCR beta CDR3 regions amplified from RNA transcripts. The HTBI primer set served for first-round RT-PCR of the TCR CDR3. Via MiXCR, TCRdb re-called the multiplex PCR reads, giving one row per CDR3 protein. The sample carries hundreds of thousands of distinct CDR3 sequences, roughly 37% recorded once. This clonotype has a handful of counts. The CDR3 has 13 residues. The V and J ends lost 3 bases and 7 bases respectively, with 12 bases between them. Germline V gene lookup returns CDR1 LNHDA and CDR2 SQIVND (reference sequence).

V and J are TRBV19 and TRBJ1-1, with D possibly matching TRBD1 (6 bases). The TCR comes from a man younger than 35 with Graves' hyperthyroidism. Material: blood. The CDR3 DNA reads as TGTGCCAGTAGTATGGGGGCAGTTGGTGAAGCTTTCTTT. Residues: CASSMGAVGEAFF. Complete variable domain (other parts from reference TRBV19 and TRBJ1-1): DGGITQSPKYLFRKEGQNVTLSCEQNLNHDAMYWYRQDPGQGLRLIYYSQIVNDFQKGDIAEGYSVSREKKESFPLTVTSAQKNPTAFYLCASSMGAVGEAFFGQGTRLTVV.